This T cell receptor beta chain was captured by sequencing in a study of cytomegalovirus exposure and HLA in healthy donors. On the study more broadly: Genotyping showed approximately 81% of roughly 400 donors falling in the Caucasian-associated ancestry cluster. Whole-study results and caveats: A later analysis by the authors found several of the most significant clusters apparently linked to common viral pathogens.

Concerning this clone: Its specificity is unknown.

PCR primers comprised 60 Vbeta and 13 Jbeta primers. Assay used: immunoSEQ multiplex PCR; TCRdb lists only in-frame clones, some missing. Among about 90,000 clones listed, roughly 67% were seen once. The ends lost 1 base at V and 2 bases at J; junction bases unmatched: 15. Germline V gene sequence: CDR1 SGHTA, CDR2 FQGNSA. CDR3 length equals 19 residues. The chain combines TRBV7-2 with TRBJ2-3; TRBD1 aligns across 7 bases. The sample taken for sequencing was PBMCs. The clonotype originates from a woman aged 45-65 years in good health and CMV-seropositive. The CDR3 loop reads CASSLDGGKGAVVTDTQYF. CDR3 coding DNA: TGTGCCAGCAGCTTAGATGGGGGTAAGGGGGCAGTCGTCACAGATACGCAGTATTTT.